The clone carrying this TCR beta chain was seen ten or more times. The antigen is undetermined. This entry comes from a study of T cells after yellow fever vaccination. Turning to the study itself: Fractions low in cell number were prepared with SMART-Seq v4 Ultra Low Input. Study outcomes and limitations: Clonotypes found in both CD4 and CD8 compartments made up a small share.

MiXCR, run by TCRdb on the 5' RACE reads, gives a single entry per CDR3 protein. The data contain about 320,000 distinct CDR3 sequences, 3.5% to 4.5% of them singletons. The V end lost 2 bases, the J end lost 2 bases, and 8 bases lay between the germline ends. This CDR3 region has 14 residues. Looked up from germline, CDR1 is SGHDT and CDR2 is YYEEEE. The chain employs TRBV5-6 and TRBJ1-5; the D gene is possibly TRBD1 (5 bases). The sequences come from PBMCs, collected 15 days after the yellow fever booster vaccination. This sequence originates from a man between 18 and 35 years old who received the YFV17D yellow fever vaccine. Written as DNA, the CDR3 is TGTGCCAGCAGCTTCACAGGAGGCAATCAGCCCCAGCATTTT. Its protein is CASSFTGGNQPQHF.